A single sample is the source of the 20 T cell receptor beta chains below, sequenced in a study of shared clonotypes between healthy human individuals. This table comes from immunoSEQ multiplex PCR, and its TCRdb copy is limited to in-frame clones, with some not included. The data hold 2 million to 2.5 million clones, with less than 95% observed a single time. The sequenced sample was naive CD4+ T cells from PBMCs. Subset described: CD45RA+ positively selected. These TCRs come from a man aged 18 to 29 in good health. Some clones in this sample may be carry-over from other donors' samples.

V and J are TRBV5-4 and TRBJ2-2; TRBD1 agrees at 8 bases. The CDR3 has 17 amino acids. The ends lost 4 bases at V and 3 bases at J; junction bases unmatched: 11. Germline loops: CDR1 SGHNT, CDR2 YYREEE (reference sequence). In DNA form, the CDR3 reads TGTGCCAGCAGCCCACCACGACAGGGGACGTACACCGGGGAGCTGTTTTTT. Its translation: CASSPPRQGTYTGELFF.

This rearrangement joins TRBV5-4 to TRBJ1-5, with D possibly being TRBD1 (5 bases). Between the trimmed V and J ends, which lost 10 bases and 3 bases, there was a span of 11 bases. CDR1 and CDR2 from the germline V gene are SGHNT and YYREEE (reference sequence). The CDR3 has 12 residues. The CDR3 DNA is TGTGCCGTCGGGGGATTCAATCAGCCCCAGCATTTT. This translates into CAVGGFNQPQHF.

The V gene is TRBV28, the J gene TRBJ2-1; TRBD1 might be the D (6 bases). V lost 5 bases, J lost 4 bases, and 21 bases lay in between. From germline, CDR1 is MDHEN and CDR2 SYDVKM. This CDR3 is built from 17 residues. CDR3: CASSSPPGTRRYNEQFF. The CDR3 nucleotides read TGTGCCAGCAGTAGCCCCCCCGGGACACGTCGGTACAATGAGCAGTTCTTC.

This sequence joins TRBV5-8 and TRBJ2-1, with TRBD2 matching 10 bases. The J segment lost 7 bases and the V segment lost 4 bases, leaving 5 bases of the junction unmatched. CDR1 is SGHTS and CDR2 is YDEGEE in the germline V gene. This CDR3 region has 14 residues. The CDR3 nucleotides are TGTGCCAGCAGCACCCGGACTAGCGGAAATGAGCAGTTCTTC. The encoded protein is CASSTRTSGNEQFF.

As concerns this clone: In the same sample, other DNA sequences code for this CDR3. CDR3 loop: CASSFRGQPQHF. The CDR3 DNA reads TGTGCCAGCAGTTTTCGGGGTCAGCCCCAGCATTTT. The chain recombines TRBV27 with TRBJ1-5; D is unclear. The V end lost 3 bases, the J end lost 6 bases, and 6 bases lay between the germline ends. The CDR3 covers 12 residues. Germline assignment: CDR1 MNHEY and CDR2 SMNVEV (reference sequence).

The genes are TRBV2 and TRBJ2-1, with D possibly TRBD2 on 5 matching bases. Trimming removed 9 bases from V and 5 bases from J, with 17 bases in between. Looked up from germline, CDR1 is SNHLY and CDR2 is FYNNEI. This CDR3 region has 14 residues. The CDR3 here is CARRTPRRDNEQFF. CDR3 bases: TGTGCCAGACGGACGCCCAGGCGGGACAATGAGCAGTTCTTC.

This chain connects TRBV6-5 to TRBJ1-1; D uncertain. Trimming took 6 bases from V and 6 from J, leaving 8 bases between them. The CDR3 is 11 residues long. Germline values: CDR1 MNHEY, CDR2 SVGAGI. CDR3 in amino acids: CASRYSSEAFF. The CDR3 region has the DNA TGTGCCAGCAGGTATTCCTCTGAAGCTTTCTTT.

The chain recombines TRBV5-1 with TRBJ2-7, with TRBD1 identical over 10 bases. The V segment lost 6 bases and the J segment 4 bases; nucleotides outside the gene matches: 4. Germline V gene data show CDR1 as SGHRS and CDR2 as YFSETQ. CDR3 length: 13 residues. The CDR3 sequence: CASMGTGVYEQYF. CDR3 coding DNA: TGCGCCAGCATGGGGACAGGGGTGTACGAGCAGTACTTC. The whole variable domain, remainder taken from reference TRBV5-1 and TRBJ2-7, is KAGVTQTPRYLIKTRGQQVTLSCSPISGHRSVSWYQQTPGQGLQFLFEYFSETQRNKGNFPGRFSGRQFSNSRSEMNVSTLELGDSALYLCASMGTGVYEQYFGPGTRLTVT.

The genes are TRBV30 and TRBJ1-1; no reliable D call. Germline V gene sequence: CDR1 GTSNPN, CDR2 SVGIG (reference sequence). The CDR3 spans 13 residues. With 3 bases removed from V and 0 bases from J, the gap between germline ends came to 8 bases. CDR3 in amino acids: CAWRPNMNTEAFF. As DNA, the CDR3 is TGTGCCTGGAGACCAAACATGAACACTGAAGCTTTCTTT.

Remarks on this clone: This sample also contains other DNA sequences that code for the same CDR3. The V and J genes are TRBV5-1 and TRBJ2-5; D unresolved. From germline, CDR1 is SGHRS and CDR2 YFSETQ. The CDR3 contains 14 residues. V was trimmed by 0 bases and J by 2 bases, leaving 8 bases between them. The CDR3 is CASSLAGSQETQYF. CDR3 DNA sequence: TGCGCCAGCAGCTTGGCCGGGTCTCAAGAGACCCAGTACTTC.

The DNA for the CDR3 is TGTGCCAGCAGTGAAGGAACTAGCGTAATCGCCTACGAGCAGTACTTC. Protein: CASSEGTSVIAYEQYF. The gene calls are TRBV6-1 and TRBJ2-7, with TRBD2 matching over 7 bases. Per germline, CDR1 MNHNS and CDR2 SASEGT. The CDR3 consists of 16 residues. Trimming took 1 base from V and 2 from J; bases not matched to a gene: 8.

The chain carries TRBV4-1 and TRBJ2-1; possibly TRBD1 for D (6 bases). V lost 3 bases, J lost 9 bases, and 15 bases lay in between. The germline CDR1 and CDR2 sequences are MGHRA and YSYEKL. The CDR3 consists of 14 residues. The CDR3 DNA follows: TGCGCCAGCAGCCAGAGGGACACCCTTGGTGAGCAGTTCTTC. Its translation is CASSQRDTLGEQFF.

The chain uses TRBV30 and TRBJ2-3; no reliable D call. The CDR3 is 13 amino acids. V shed 1 base and J shed 5 bases, with 10 bases lying between them. The V gene's germline CDR1 is GTSNPN and CDR2 SVGIG (reference sequence). The CDR3 DNA follows: TGTGCCTGGAGTGGGGTCTGGGGAGATACGCAGTATTTT. This encodes CAWSGVWGDTQYF.

This sequence joins TRBV11-3 and TRBJ1-4, with D perhaps TRBD1 (6 bases). V was clipped by 5 bases and J by 12 bases, with 13 bases between them. Germline V gene lookup returns CDR1 SGHNT and CDR2 YENEEA. The CDR3 totals 12 residues. The CDR3 region is CASSIPGEELFF. In nucleotides, the CDR3 is TGTGCCAGCAGCATCCCAGGGGAGGAACTGTTTTTT.

V is TRBV4-2 and J is TRBJ1-1; the D gene is possibly TRBD1 (5 bases). The CDR3 has 16 amino acids. Looked up from germline, CDR1 is LGHNA and CDR2 is YNFKEQ. V was pared by 3 bases and J by 4 bases, with 18 bases between. CDR3 loop: CASSHAKAGVGTEAFF. CDR3 DNA: TGTGCCAGCAGCCATGCGAAAGCGGGGGTGGGCACTGAAGCTTTCTTT.

V and J are TRBV5-1 and TRBJ2-3; 9 bases agree with TRBD2. J gave up 2 bases and V 5 bases, and 9 bases lay outside the gene matches. Germline CDR1 and CDR2: SGHRS and YFSETQ. This CDR3 comprises 16 residues. CDR3 sequence (DNA): TGCGCCAGCAGGGGGATAGCGGGAGAGTACACAGATACGCAGTATTTT. It yields the protein CASRGIAGEYTDTQYF.

The gene calls are TRBV7-2 and TRBJ1-2, with 7 positions matching TRBD1. Germline V gene data show CDR1 as SGHTA and CDR2 as FQGNSA. V lost 5 bases to trimming and J lost 4 bases; unmatched junction nucleotides: 7. The length of the CDR3 is 14 residues. CDR3: CASSVKGASYGYTF. For the CDR3, the DNA is TGTGCCAGCAGCGTTAAGGGGGCGAGCTATGGCTACACCTTC.

This clone has more than one count but fewer than ten. The sample holds other DNA sequences that translate to the same CDR3. The CDR3 sequence is CASSLISGANVLTF. The CDR3 coding sequence is TGCGCCAGCAGCTTGATCTCTGGGGCCAACGTCCTGACTTTC. This sequence joins TRBV5-1 and TRBJ2-6, with D hard to call. Trimming pared 1 base from V and 0 bases from J, leaving 2 bases between. Per germline, CDR1 SGHRS and CDR2 YFSETQ. This CDR3 comprises 14 residues.

The genes are TRBV19 and TRBJ2-1; TRBD2 is a possible D gene (6 bases). V lost 3 bases, J lost 7 bases, and 19 bases lay in between. Germline CDR1 LNHDA, CDR2 SQIVND (reference sequence). This CDR3 is built from 16 residues. CDR3 loop: CASSILSRGEGNEQFF. The CDR3 DNA reads as TGTGCCAGTAGTATTTTGTCGCGGGGAGAGGGGAATGAGCAGTTCTTC.

Only one count was recorded for this clone. Other DNA sequences in the same sample also yield this CDR3. This chain uses TRBV5-1 with TRBJ2-7; weak D call: TRBD2 (6 bases). Germline-derived CDR1 and CDR2 are SGHRS and YFSETQ. The V gene lost 3 bases and the J gene lost 0 bases, with 10 bases spanning the gap. This CDR3 is built from 14 residues. CDR3 in amino acids: CASSWGDSSYEQYF. As DNA, the CDR3 is TGCGCCAGCAGCTGGGGGGACTCCTCCTACGAGCAGTACTTC.